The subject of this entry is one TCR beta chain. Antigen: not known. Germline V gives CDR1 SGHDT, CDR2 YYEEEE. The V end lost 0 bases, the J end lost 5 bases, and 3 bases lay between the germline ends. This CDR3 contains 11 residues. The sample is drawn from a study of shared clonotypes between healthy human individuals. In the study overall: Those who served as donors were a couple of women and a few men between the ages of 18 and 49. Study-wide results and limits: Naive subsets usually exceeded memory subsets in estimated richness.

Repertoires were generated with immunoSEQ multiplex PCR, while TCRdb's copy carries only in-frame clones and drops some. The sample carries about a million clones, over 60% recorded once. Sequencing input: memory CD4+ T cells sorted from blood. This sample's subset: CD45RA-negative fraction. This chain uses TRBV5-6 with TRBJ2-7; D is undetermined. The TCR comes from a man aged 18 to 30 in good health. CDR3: CASSLDNEQYF. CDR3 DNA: TGTGCCAGCAGCTTGGATAACGAGCAGTACTTC.